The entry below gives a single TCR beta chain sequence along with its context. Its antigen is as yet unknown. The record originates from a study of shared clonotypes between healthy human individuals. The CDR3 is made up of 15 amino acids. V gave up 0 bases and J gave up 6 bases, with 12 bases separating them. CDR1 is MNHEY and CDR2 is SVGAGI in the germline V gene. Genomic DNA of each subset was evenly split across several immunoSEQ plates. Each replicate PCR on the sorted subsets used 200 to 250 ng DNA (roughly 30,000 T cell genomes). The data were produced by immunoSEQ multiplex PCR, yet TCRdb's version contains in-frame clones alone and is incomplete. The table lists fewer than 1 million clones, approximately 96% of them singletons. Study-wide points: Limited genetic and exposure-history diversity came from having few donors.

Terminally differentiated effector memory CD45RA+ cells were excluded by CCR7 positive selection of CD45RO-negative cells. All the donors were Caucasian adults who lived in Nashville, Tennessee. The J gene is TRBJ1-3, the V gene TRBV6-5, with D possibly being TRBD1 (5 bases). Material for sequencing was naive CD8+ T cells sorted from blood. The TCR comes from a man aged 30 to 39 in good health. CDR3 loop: CASSYSRDFSNTIYF. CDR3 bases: TGTGCCAGCAGTTACTCGAGGGACTTCTCAAACACCATATATTTT.